The sample holds a few counts of the clone carrying this TCR beta chain. The antigen is undetermined. This sample is drawn from a study of post-analysis software for immune sequencing data. Study outcomes and limitations: TRBV segments more frequent in patients than in controls numbered about 5 and included TRBV5-6, TRBV5-1 and TRBV20-1.

The germline CDR1 and CDR2 sequences are MNHEY and SVGEGT. This CDR3 has 15 amino acids. The V segment lost 5 bases and the J segment 4 bases; nucleotides outside the gene matches: 7. Prepared libraries of TCR beta cDNA carried unique molecular identifiers. TCRdb processed the PCR reads anew with MiXCR; each CDR3 protein has one entry. The profile shows about 760,000 distinct CDR3 sequences, 25% to 30% of them singletons. This TCR came from a girl aged 10-17 years with multiple sclerosis. What was sequenced was blood. The chain has TRBV6-2 or TRBV6-3 and TRBJ2-7; 11 bases match TRBD2. CDR3 residues: CASSPATSGMYEQYF. The CDR3 nucleotides read TGTGCCAGCAGTCCCGCGACTAGCGGGATGTACGAGCAGTACTTC.